These 8 T cell receptor beta chains share one sample of origin, sequenced in a study of graft-versus-host responses after intestinal transplantation. Clones were sequenced by immunoSEQ multiplex PCR, and TCRdb holds only the in-frame ones, with some missing. Found here are some 96,000 clones, 80% to 95% of them singletons; the top ten hold 15% to 20%. The material sequenced was PBMCs, taken around 450 days after intestinal transplant. The receptors stem from a human patient who received an intestinal transplant, so some T cells may come from the graft donor.

The chain has TRBV9 and TRBJ2-1, with D possibly TRBD1 on 7 matching bases. Germline values: CDR1 SGDLS, CDR2 YYNGEE. This CDR3 is 14 amino acids long. V lost 3 bases, J lost 7 bases, and 14 bases lay in between. CDR3 sequence (DNA): TGTGCCAGCAGCGCGTCCAGGGGGGCAAATGAGCAGTTCTTC. Its protein is CASSASRGANEQFF.

The chain is built from TRBV9 and TRBJ2-1; D remains unclear. Deletions cut 0 bases from V and 7 bases from J, with 5 bases between. Germline loops: CDR1 SGDLS, CDR2 YYNGEE. This CDR3 spans 12 amino acids. The CDR3, as DNA: TGTGCCAGCAGCGTAGCCGGTAATGAGCAGTTCTTC. This sequence encodes CASSVAGNEQFF.

This clone was recorded once. The chain joins TRBV7-9 to TRBJ2-5; the D gene is possibly TRBD1 (8 bases). Between the trimmed V and J ends, which lost 5 bases and 6 bases, there was a span of 16 bases. The germline gives CDR1 SEHNR, CDR2 FQNEAQ (reference sequence). The CDR3 covers 14 residues. Here the CDR3 reads CASSTTGGVKTQYF. As DNA, the CDR3 is TGTGCCAGCAGCACCACAGGGGGGGTAAAGACCCAGTACTTC.

The chain links TRBV21-1 to TRBJ1-1; the DNA was not compared with TRBD1, the D call given in the table. TRBV21-1 is reported as a pseudogene. The CDR3 runs 14 residues. In nucleotides, the CDR3 is TGTGCCAGCAGCAAGAACAGGGGACTCCCTGAAGCTTTCTTT. Residues: CASSKNRGLPEAFF.

The J gene is TRBJ1-3, the V gene TRBV2; possible D gene TRBD1, 6 bases. The CDR3 contains 14 residues. Germline V gene lookup returns CDR1 SNHLY and CDR2 FYNNEI. V was trimmed by 7 bases and J by 4 bases, leaving 14 bases between them. CDR3 nucleotide sequence: TGTGCCAGCATGGGGGCAGCGAGCGGAAACACCATATATTTT. Residues: CASMGAASGNTIYF.

The sample holds one count of this clone. The chain joins TRBV18 to TRBJ1-5; D might be TRBD1 (5 bases). The germline V gene has CDR1 KGHSH and CDR2 LQKENI. This CDR3 contains 13 residues. The V gene lost 2 bases and the J gene lost 6 bases, with 8 bases spanning the gap. CDR3 in DNA: TGTGCCAGCTCACCAACGGGGACTCAGCCCCAGCATTTT. As protein: CASSPTGTQPQHF.

This sequence joins TRBV7-2 and TRBJ1-2; D possibly corresponds to TRBD1 (6 bases). The CDR3 has 14 amino acids. The V end lost 4 bases, the J end lost 4 bases, and 13 bases lay between the germline ends. CDR1 SGHTA and CDR2 FQGNSA come from the germline V gene. The CDR3 here is CASSYKQGSYGYTF. The CDR3, as DNA: TGTGCCAGCAGCTACAAACAGGGTTCCTATGGCTACACCTTC.

This chain joins TRBV27 and TRBJ2-1, with D perhaps being TRBD1 or TRBD2 (5 bases each). V lost 7 bases to trimming and J lost 3 bases, with 10 bases between them. CDR3 length equals 13 residues. Germline V gene sequence: CDR1 MNHEY, CDR2 SMNVEV (reference sequence). This CDR3 is CASNQGDYNEQFF. The CDR3 bases are TGTGCCAGCAACCAGGGAGACTACAATGAGCAGTTCTTC.